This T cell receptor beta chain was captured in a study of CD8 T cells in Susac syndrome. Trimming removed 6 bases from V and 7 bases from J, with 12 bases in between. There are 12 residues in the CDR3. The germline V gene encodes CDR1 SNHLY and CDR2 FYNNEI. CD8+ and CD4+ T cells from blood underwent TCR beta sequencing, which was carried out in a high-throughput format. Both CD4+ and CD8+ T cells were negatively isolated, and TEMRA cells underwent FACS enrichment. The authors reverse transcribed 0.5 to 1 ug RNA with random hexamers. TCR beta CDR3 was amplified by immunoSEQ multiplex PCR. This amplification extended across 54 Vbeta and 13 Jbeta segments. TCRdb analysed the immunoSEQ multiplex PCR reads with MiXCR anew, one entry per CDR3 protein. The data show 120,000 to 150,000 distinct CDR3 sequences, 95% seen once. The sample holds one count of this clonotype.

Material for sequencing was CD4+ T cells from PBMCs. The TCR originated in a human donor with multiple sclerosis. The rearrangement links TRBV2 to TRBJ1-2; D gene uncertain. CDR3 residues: CASSRLWGGYTF. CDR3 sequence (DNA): TGTGCCAGCAGCCGTCTTTGGGGTGGCTACACCTTC.